This TCR beta chain is from a study of regulatory T cells in long-lasting Graves disease. Background on the study: Antithyroid drugs had been taken under 3 months by newly diagnosed Graves' patients. Overall study results and limits: Fewer public clonotypes were shared by new patients (approximately 1,000) than by persistent patients (approximately 2,700).

Specified time point: newly diagnosed GD, antithyroid drugs for less than 3 months. Extracted PBMC RNA gave rise to the TCR library. Peripheral blood, Nine milliliters per patient, was collected in EDTA tubes. The CDR3 is 17 amino acids. CDR1 KGHSH and CDR2 LQKENI come from the germline V gene. The TCR beta library used iRepertoire HTBI primers with Arm-PCR amplification of CDR3. TCRdb processed the multiplex PCR reads anew with MiXCR; each CDR3 protein has one entry. In the table there are 440,000 or so distinct CDR3 sequences, about 17% of which are singletons. A note on this clonotype: No antigen is known for it. The junction differs from germline at one of its ends, possibly a read error.

This sample was also put to use in a study of T cells in Graves' hyperthyroidism and ophthalmopathy. As that report states: Median prediction lead before ophthalmopathy onset was 6.5 months with the model.

This receptor was taken from a woman younger than 45 with Graves disease. This chain connects TRBV18 to TRBJ2-4; 7 bases fit TRBD2. The input for sequencing was peripheral blood mononuclear cells (PBMCs), taken at new diagnosis, from a patient treated with antithyroid drugs. In nucleotides, the CDR3 is TGTGCCAGCTCACCTCGGGGGGAATTAGGCGCCAAAAACATGCAGTACTTC. Protein sequence: CASSPRGELGAKNMQYF. Together with reference TRBV18 and TRBJ2-4, the CDR3 gives the full variable domain: NAGVMQNPRHLVRRRGQEARLRCSPMKGHSHVYWYRQLPEEGLKFMVYLQKENIIDESGMPKERFSAEFPKEGPSILRIQQVVRGDSAAYFCASSPRGELGAKNMQYFGAGTRLSVL.